The following is a T cell receptor (beta chain) sequence with its context. Its antigen remains unknown. The entry originates in a study of cytomegalovirus exposure and HLA in healthy donors. Germline CDR1 is WNHNN and CDR2 is SYGVQD (reference sequence). V dropped 4 bases and J dropped 8; count of bases not matched to a gene: 3. CDR3 length: 14 residues. Donors sampled were nominally healthy, though unrecorded immune exposures were likely. The primer mix had 60 Vbeta and 13 Jbeta primers. Clones were read by immunoSEQ multiplex PCR, and TCRdb kept only the in-frame ones, dropping some. The table includes about 120,000 clones, around 80% detected once. Whole-study findings and limits: Accurate prediction of HLA-A and HLA-B alleles (for most subjects) was reportedly achieved from TCR beta sequences. In a later analysis, DRB1 alleles had the most associated TCRs; HLA-C alleles the fewest.

The sample taken for sequencing was PBMCs. The chain links TRBV10-1 to TRBJ2-1; 12 positions agree with TRBD2. The clonotype was recovered from a female donor in good health and CMV-seropositive. CDR3 sequence reads: CASSVRTSGDEQFF. Here the CDR3 DNA reads TGCGCCAGCAGTGTTCGGACTAGCGGGGATGAGCAGTTCTTC.